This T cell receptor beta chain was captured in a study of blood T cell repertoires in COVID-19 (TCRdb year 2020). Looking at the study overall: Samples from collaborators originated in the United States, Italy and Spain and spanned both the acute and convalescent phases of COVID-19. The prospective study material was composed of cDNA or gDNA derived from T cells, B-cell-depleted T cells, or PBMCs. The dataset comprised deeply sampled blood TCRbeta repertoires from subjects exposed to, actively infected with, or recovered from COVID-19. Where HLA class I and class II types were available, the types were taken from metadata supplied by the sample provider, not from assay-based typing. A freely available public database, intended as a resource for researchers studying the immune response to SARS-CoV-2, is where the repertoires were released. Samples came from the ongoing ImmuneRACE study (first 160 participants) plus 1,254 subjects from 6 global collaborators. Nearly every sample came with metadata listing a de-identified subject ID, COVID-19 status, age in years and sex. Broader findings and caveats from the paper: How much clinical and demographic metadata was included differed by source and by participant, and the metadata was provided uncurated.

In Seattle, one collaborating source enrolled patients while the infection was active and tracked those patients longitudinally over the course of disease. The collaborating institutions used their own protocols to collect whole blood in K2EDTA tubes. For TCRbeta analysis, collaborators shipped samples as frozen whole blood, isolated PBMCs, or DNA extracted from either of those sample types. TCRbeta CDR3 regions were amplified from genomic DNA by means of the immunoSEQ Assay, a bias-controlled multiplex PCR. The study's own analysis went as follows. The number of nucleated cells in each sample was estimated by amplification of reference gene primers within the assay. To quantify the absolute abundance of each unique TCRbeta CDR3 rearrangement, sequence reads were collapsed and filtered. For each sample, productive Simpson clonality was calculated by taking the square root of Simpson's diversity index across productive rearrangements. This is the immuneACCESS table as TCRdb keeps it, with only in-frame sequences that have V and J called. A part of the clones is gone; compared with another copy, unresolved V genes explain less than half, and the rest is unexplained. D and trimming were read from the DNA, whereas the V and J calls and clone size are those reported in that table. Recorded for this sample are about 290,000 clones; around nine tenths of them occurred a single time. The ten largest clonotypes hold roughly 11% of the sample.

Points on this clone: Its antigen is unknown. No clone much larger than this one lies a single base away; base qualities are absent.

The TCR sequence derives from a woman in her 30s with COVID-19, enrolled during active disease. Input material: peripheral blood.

The CDR3 reads CASSLRDRDEQYF. The bases are TGTGCCAGCAGTCTCCGGGACAGGGACGAGCAGTACTTC. The sequence joins TRBV12-3 or TRBV12-4 to TRBJ2-7; 9 junctional bases match TRBD1. The CDR3, from cysteine to phenylalanine, totals 13 residues. The read is trimmed to its CDR3 DNA, 39 bases read in frame from base 1. V lost 5 bases and J lost 5 bases, and the count of bases not matched to a germline gene is 4.